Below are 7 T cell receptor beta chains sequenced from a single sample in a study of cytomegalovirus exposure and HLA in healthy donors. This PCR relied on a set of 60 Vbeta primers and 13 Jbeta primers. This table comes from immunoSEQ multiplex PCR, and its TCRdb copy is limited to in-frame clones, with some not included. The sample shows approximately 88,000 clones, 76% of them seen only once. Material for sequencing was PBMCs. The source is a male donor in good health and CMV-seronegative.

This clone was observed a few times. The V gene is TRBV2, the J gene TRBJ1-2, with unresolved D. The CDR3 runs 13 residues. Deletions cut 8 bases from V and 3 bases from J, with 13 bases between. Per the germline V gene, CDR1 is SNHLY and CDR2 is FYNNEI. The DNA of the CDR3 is TGTGCCAGCGCCGGGAACCCGGACTATGGCTACACCTTC. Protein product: CASAGNPDYGYTF.

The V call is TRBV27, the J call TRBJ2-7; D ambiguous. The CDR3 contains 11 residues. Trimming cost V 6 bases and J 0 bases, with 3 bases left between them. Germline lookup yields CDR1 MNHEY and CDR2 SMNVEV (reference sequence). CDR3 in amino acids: CASSSSYEQYF. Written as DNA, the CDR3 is TGTGCCAGCAGCAGCTCCTACGAGCAGTACTTC.

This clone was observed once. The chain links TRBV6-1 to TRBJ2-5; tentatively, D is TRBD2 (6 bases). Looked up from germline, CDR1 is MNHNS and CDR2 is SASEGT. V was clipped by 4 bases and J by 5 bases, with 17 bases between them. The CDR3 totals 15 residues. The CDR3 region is CASSVGTGEWETQYF. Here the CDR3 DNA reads TGTGCCAGCAGTGTGGGGACGGGGGAGTGGGAGACCCAGTACTTC.

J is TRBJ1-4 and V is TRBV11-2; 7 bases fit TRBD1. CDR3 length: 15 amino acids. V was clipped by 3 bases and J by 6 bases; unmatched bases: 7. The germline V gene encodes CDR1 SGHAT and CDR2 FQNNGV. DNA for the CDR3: TGTGCCAGCAGCTTTACCGGACAGGCTCATGAAAAACTGTTTTTT. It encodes CASSFTGQAHEKLFF.

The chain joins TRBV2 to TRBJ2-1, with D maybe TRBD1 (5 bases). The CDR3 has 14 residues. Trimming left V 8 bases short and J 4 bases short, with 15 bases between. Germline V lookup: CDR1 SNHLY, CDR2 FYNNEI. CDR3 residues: CASGKGSRYNEQFF. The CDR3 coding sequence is TGTGCCAGCGGTAAGGGGTCTAGGTACAATGAGCAGTTCTTC.

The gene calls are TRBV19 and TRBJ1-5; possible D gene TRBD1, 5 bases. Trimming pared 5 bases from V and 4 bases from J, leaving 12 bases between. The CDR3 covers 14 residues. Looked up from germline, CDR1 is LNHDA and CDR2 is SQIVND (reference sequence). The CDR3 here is CASSQRGWNQPQHF. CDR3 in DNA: TGTGCCAGTAGTCAGCGGGGCTGGAATCAGCCCCAGCATTTT.

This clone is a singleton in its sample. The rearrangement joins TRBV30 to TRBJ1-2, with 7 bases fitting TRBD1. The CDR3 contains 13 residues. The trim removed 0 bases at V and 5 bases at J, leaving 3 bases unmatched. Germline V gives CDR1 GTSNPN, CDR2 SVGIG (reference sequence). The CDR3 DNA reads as TGTGCCTGGAGTGTAGGGGGCCCATATGGCTACACCTTC. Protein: CAWSVGGPYGYTF.